Listed below are T cell receptor beta chains from one sample, sequenced in a study of T cell repertoires in cytomegalovirus infection. No antigen has been assigned to these receptors. Each CDR3 protein is one row after TCRdb ran MiXCR on the reads. The repertoire holds just under 500,000 distinct CDR3 sequences, with roughly a third as singletons. The starting material was cultured PBMCs, obtained from culture after CMV antigen stimulation. These receptors all come from a human donor in good health (CMV status not recorded). Some clones in this sample may be carry-over from other donors' samples. The CDR3 runs from the conserved cysteine through the conserved F or W. The D gene is left open where the match is weak. Some rows have no size entry. The others give once, few or many, or a class for an expanded clone.

TRBV4-3	TRBJ2-1	TRBD2	few	TGCGCCAGCAGCCAGCCCACTAGCGGGAGGAACAATGAGCAGTTCTTC	CASSQPTSGRNNEQFF
TRBV10-3	TRBJ2-1	TRBD2	few	TGTGCCATCAGGCGGACTAGCGGGAGGGCCCGTTCCTACAATGAGCAGTTCTTC	CAIRRTSGRARSYNEQFF
TRBV7-2	TRBJ1-1	TRBD1	many	TGTGCCAGCAGCCCCGGACAGGGGGCTGAAGCTTTCTTT	CASSPGQGAEAFF
TRBV6-6	TRBJ1-1	TRBD1	-	TGTGCCAGCAGTTACTCGAGTAACAGGGGCACTGAAGCTTTCTTT	CASSYSSNRGTEAFF
TRBV4-3	TRBJ2-5	-	-	TGCGCCAGCAGCCAGACTAGAGCTGAAGAGACCCAGTACTTC	CASSQTRAEETQYF
TRBV6-6	TRBJ1-3	TRBD1	once	TGTGCCAGCAGTTACTCTTCTCGGGACAGCCACTCTGGAAACACCATATATTTT	CASSYSSRDSHSGNTIYF
TRBV19	TRBJ2-1	-	-	TGTGCCAGTAGATTTACGGACGTTAATGAGCAGTTCTTC	CASRFTDVNEQFF
TRBV7-7	TRBJ2-1	TRBD2	-	TGTGCCAGCAGCCTTCGGGAGGGACCCTACAATGAGCAGTTCTTC	CASSLREGPYNEQFF
TRBV7-2	TRBJ2-1	-	-	TGTGCCAGCAGCCCGGAGAGTACTTACAATGAGCAGTTCTTC	CASSPESTYNEQFF
TRBV11-3	TRBJ1-6	-	-	TGTGCCAGCAGCTTAGAAGATGGACTGGGAAGCGGTTCACCCCTCCACTTT	CASSLEDGLGSGSPLHF
TRBV5-6	TRBJ1-1	-	-	TGTGCCAGCAGCCTGACAGCAGGCACTGAAGCTTTCTTT	CASSLTAGTEAFF
TRBV24-1	TRBJ2-1	-	few	TGTGCCACCAGTGATCCGGTGACCTATGAGCAGTTCTTC	CATSDPVTYEQFF
TRBV7-6	TRBJ2-5	-	few	TGTGCCAGCAGCCGACAGGCAGAGACCCAGTACTTC	CASSRQAETQYF
TRBV6-2/TRBV6-3	TRBJ1-1	TRBD1	-	TGTGCCAGCACTCATGACAGGGTCGTCACTGAAGCTTTCTTT	CASTHDRVVTEAFF
TRBV19	TRBJ1-1	TRBD1	-	TGTGCCAGTAGGGGACAGGGGGTTTGGAACACTGAAGCTTTCTTT	CASRGQGVWNTEAFF
TRBV7-2	TRBJ2-5	TRBD1	many	TGTGCCAGCAGCTTAGAGGGGGCCGTGAAAGAGACCCAGTACTTC	CASSLEGAVKETQYF
TRBV12-3/TRBV12-4	TRBJ1-6	-	-	TGTGCCAGCAGTCTCGGGGGGGCTTCCAATTCACCCCTCCACTTT	CASSLGGASNSPLHF
TRBV6-2/TRBV6-3	TRBJ2-3	TRBD2	few	TGTGCCAGCAGTTACCCTAGCGGGAGTCACGCAGATACGCAGTATTTT	CASSYPSGSHADTQYF
TRBV7-9	TRBJ2-1	TRBD2	few	TGTGCCAGCAGCTTAGGACTAGCCCTCATTAGGGGGCAGTTCTTC	CASSLGLALIRGQFF
TRBV12-3/TRBV12-4	TRBJ2-4	-	-	TGTGCCAGCAGCCGGGGCCCATCCCTAGCCAAAAACATTCAGTACTTC	CASSRGPSLAKNIQYF
TRBV6-2/TRBV6-3	TRBJ2-1	-	-	TGTGCCAGCAGTTACGGGGGAATTCCGTGGGGTGAGCAGTTCTTC	CASSYGGIPWGEQFF
TRBV20-1	TRBJ1-1	-	-	TGCAGTCTAGAGGCTCGGGGAGGCCCAGAAGCTTTCTTT	CSLEARGGPEAFF
TRBV14	TRBJ2-1	-	few	TGTGCCAGCAGCCAAGAGCGGGCGGGACCCACCTACAATGAGCAGTTCTTC	CASSQERAGPTYNEQFF
TRBV11-2	TRBJ2-2	TRBD2	-	TGTGCCAGCAGCTGGACTAGCGGAGGGAATACCGGGGAGCTGTTTTTT	CASSWTSGGNTGELFF
TRBV7-9	TRBJ1-2	-	few	TGTGCCAGCAGCTTAAGAACCGCGGACCGCTATGGCTACACCTTC	CASSLRTADRYGYTF
TRBV7-2	TRBJ2-3	TRBD2	-	TGTGCCAGCAGCTTGGAACTAGCGGGATCGGTAGATACGCAGTATTTT	CASSLELAGSVDTQYF
TRBV6-1	TRBJ1-2	TRBD1	few	TGTGCCAGCAGTGAAATATCGTTCAGGGGGCGACTCTATGGCTACACCTTC	CASSEISFRGRLYGYTF
TRBV12-3/TRBV12-4	TRBJ1-5	-	-	TGTGCCAGCAGTTTATTGCAGGGCTCGCAGCCCCAGCATTTT	CASSLLQGSQPQHF
TRBV11-2	TRBJ2-5	TRBD2	few	TGTGCCAGCAGAGGACTAGCGGGAGGGCCTCGGGAGACCCAGTACTTC	CASRGLAGGPRETQYF
TRBV7-8	TRBJ2-6	TRBD2	-	TGTGCCAGCAGCTTGGGATACCGACTAGCAGCCCCTGGGGCCAACGTCCTGACTTTC	CASSLGYRLAAPGANVLTF
TRBV4-2	TRBJ1-2	-	few	TGTGCCAGCAGCCAAGGTACGGTCTACTATGGCTACACCTTC	CASSQGTVYYGYTF
TRBV18	TRBJ2-3	TRBD2	few	TGTGCCAGCTCACCGACAGGAGCGGGAGGGACAGATACGCAGTATTTT	CASSPTGAGGTDTQYF
TRBV6-6	TRBJ2-7	TRBD1	-	TGTGCCAGCAGGGAAACGGGACAGGGGCCCGAGAGCTCCTACGAGCAGTACTTC	CASRETGQGPESSYEQYF
TRBV28	TRBJ2-3	TRBD2	once	TGTGCCAGCAATTGGGGGGTAGGGCTAGCGGGAGATACGCAGTATTTT	CASNWGVGLAGDTQYF
TRBV28	TRBJ2-5	TRBD2	few	TGTGCCAGCAGTCCCATATTCTCCGGGAGGGAAGAGACCCAGTACTTC	CASSPIFSGREETQYF
TRBV6-2/TRBV6-3	TRBJ2-1	TRBD2	-	TGTGCCAGCAAGTCGGGACTAGCGGGAGTTGGGTCCTACAATGAGCAGTTCTTC	CASKSGLAGVGSYNEQFF
TRBV7-9	TRBJ1-2	-	-	TGTGCCAGCTCCCACTTCCCGGGCCAAAACTATGGCTACACCTTC	CASSHFPGQNYGYTF
TRBV30	TRBJ2-7	-	-	TGTGCCTGGAGTGTACTGGCAGGGGCCTACGAGCAGTACTTC	CAWSVLAGAYEQYF
TRBV7-9	TRBJ1-6	TRBD1	-	TGTGCCAGCAGCCGGGGGACAGGGGATTCACCCCTCCACTTT	CASSRGTGDSPLHF
TRBV6-2/TRBV6-3	TRBJ2-5	-	-	TGTGCCAGTCGACCTCAACTAGCCCCCCAAGAGACCCAGTACTTC	CASRPQLAPQETQYF
TRBV10-3	TRBJ2-3	-	-	TGTGCCATCAGTGACTCCCGGGGGGATACGCAGTATTTT	CAISDSRGDTQYF
TRBV15	TRBJ2-1	-	-	TGTGCCACCAGCAGAGGACCAGACAATGAGCAGTTCTTC	CATSRGPDNEQFF
TRBV7-8	TRBJ1-1	-	many	TGTGCCAGCAGCCTCATTTCAAAGACCAATGAAGCTTTCTTT	CASSLISKTNEAFF
TRBV10-3	TRBJ2-7	TRBD2	-	TGTGCCATCAGCCGGACTAGCGGAACCTACGAGCAGTACTTC	CAISRTSGTYEQYF
TRBV2	TRBJ2-3	-	-	TGTGCCGCCCTGAGGACCACCCCACAAAGCACAGATACGCAGTATTTT	CAALRTTPQSTDTQYF